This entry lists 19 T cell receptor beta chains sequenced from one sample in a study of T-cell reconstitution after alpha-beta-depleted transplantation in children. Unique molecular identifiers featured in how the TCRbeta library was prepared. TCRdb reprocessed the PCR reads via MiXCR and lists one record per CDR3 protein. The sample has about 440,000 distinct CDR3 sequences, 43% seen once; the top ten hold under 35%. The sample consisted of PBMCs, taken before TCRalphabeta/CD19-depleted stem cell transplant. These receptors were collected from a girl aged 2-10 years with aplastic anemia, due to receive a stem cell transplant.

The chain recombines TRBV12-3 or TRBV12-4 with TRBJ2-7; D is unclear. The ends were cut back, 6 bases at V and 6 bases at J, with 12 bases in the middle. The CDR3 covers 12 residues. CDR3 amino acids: CASRTPWGEQYF. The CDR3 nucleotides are TGTGCCAGCAGAACCCCCTGGGGCGAGCAGTACTTC.

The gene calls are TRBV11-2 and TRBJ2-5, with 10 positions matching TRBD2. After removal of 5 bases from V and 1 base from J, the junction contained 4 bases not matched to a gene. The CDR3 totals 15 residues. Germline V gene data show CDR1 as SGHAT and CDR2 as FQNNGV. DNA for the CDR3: TGTGCCAGCAGCCCTAGCGGGGGCCGCCAAGAGACCCAGTACTTC. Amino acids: CASSPSGGRQETQYF.

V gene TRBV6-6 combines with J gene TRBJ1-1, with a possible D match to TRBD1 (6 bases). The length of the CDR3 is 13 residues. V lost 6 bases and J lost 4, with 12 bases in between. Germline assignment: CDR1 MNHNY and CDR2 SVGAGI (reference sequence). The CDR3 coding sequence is TGTGCCAGCAGCTTAAGACAGGCCACTGAAGCTTTCTTT. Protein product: CASSLRQATEAFF.

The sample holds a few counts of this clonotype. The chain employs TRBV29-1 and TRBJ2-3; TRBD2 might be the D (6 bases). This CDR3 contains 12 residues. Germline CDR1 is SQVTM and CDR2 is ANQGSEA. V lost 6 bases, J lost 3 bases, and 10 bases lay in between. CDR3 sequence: CSVGGTTDTQYF. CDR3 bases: TGCAGCGTGGGGGGTACTACAGATACGCAGTATTTT.

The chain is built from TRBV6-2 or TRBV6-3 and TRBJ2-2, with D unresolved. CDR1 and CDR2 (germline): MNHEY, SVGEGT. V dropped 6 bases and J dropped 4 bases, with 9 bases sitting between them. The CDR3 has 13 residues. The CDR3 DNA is TGTGCCAGCAGCCGCATTGGCACCGGGGAGCTGTTTTTT. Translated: CASSRIGTGELFF.

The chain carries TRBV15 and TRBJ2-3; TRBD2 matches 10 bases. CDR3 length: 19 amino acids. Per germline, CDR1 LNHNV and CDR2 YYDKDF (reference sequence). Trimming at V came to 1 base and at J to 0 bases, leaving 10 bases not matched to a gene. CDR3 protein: CATSRVKIAGGGSTDTQYF. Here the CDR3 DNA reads TGTGCCACCAGCAGAGTTAAGATAGCGGGGGGCGGGAGCACAGATACGCAGTATTTT.

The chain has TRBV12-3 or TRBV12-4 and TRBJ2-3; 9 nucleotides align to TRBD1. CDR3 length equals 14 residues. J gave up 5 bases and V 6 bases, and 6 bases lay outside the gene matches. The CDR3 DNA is TGTGCCAGCAGCTTACAGGGGGCTAAAGATACGCAGTATTTT. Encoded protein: CASSLQGAKDTQYF.

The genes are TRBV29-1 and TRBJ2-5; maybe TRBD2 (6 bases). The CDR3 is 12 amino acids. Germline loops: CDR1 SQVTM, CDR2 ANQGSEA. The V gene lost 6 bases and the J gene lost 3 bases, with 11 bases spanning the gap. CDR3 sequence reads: CSVAGLEETQYF. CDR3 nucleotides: TGCAGCGTAGCGGGTTTGGAAGAGACCCAGTACTTC.

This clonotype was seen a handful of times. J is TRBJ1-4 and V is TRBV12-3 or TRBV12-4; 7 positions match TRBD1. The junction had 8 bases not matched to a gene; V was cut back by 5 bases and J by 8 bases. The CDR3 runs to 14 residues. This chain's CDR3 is CASSPRGGYEKLFF. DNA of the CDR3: TGTGCCAGCAGTCCAAGAGGGGGCTACGAAAAACTGTTTTTT.

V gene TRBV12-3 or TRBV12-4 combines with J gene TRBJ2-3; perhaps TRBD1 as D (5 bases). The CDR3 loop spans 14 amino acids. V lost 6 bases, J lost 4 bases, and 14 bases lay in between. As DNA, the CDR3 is TGTGCCAGCAGGATGGGGCCTCGGGCAGATACGCAGTATTTT. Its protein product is CASRMGPRADTQYF.

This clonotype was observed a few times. Here the CDR3 DNA reads TGTGCCAGCCCGGGACCCGAGGCCTACGAGCAGTACTTC. This encodes CASPGPEAYEQYF. The V and J genes are TRBV21-1 and TRBJ2-7; the table's D gene call, TRBD1, was not cross checked with the DNA. TRBV21-1 is a pseudogene locus. The CDR3 covers 13 residues.

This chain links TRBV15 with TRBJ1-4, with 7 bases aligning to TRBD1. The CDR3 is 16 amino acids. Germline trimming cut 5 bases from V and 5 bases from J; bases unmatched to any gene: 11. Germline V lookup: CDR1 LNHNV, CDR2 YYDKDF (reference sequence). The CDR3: CATSPGADRSNEKLFF. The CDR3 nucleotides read TGTGCCACCAGCCCAGGAGCGGACAGGTCCAATGAAAAACTGTTTTTT.

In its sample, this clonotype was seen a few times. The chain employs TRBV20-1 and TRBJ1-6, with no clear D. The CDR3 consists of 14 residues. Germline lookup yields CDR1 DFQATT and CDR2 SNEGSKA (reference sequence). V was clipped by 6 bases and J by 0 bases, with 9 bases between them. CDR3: CSAGRSSYNSPLHF. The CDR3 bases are TGCAGTGCCGGACGAAGCTCCTATAATTCACCCCTCCACTTT.

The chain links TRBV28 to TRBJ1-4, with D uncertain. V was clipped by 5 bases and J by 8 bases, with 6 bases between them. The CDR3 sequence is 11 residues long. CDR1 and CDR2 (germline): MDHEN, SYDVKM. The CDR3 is CASSASEKLFF. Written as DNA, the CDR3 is TGTGCCAGCAGTGCCTCGGAAAAACTGTTTTTT. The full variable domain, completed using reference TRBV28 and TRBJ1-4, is DVKVTQSSRYLVKRTGEKVFLECVQDMDHENMFWYRQDPGLGLRLIYFSYDVKMKEKGDIPEGYSVSREKKERFSLILESASTNQTSMYLCASSASEKLFFGSGTQLSVL.

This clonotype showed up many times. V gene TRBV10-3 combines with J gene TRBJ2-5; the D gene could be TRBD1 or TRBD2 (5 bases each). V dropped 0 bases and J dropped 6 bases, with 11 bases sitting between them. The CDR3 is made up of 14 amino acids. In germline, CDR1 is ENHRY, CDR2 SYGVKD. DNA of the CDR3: TGTGCCATCAGTGAGTCGGGACCTTTGAAGACCCAGTACTTC. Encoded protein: CAISESGPLKTQYF.

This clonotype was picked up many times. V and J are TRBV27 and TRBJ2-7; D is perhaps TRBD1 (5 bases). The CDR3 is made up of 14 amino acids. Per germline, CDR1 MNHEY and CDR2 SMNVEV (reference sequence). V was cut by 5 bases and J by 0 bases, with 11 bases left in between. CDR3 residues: CASSPQGISYEQYF. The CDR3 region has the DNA TGTGCCAGCAGTCCCCAGGGTATCTCCTACGAGCAGTACTTC.

CDR3 in DNA: TGTGCCAGCAGCTGGACAGGGGAGGCCGGGGAGCTGTTTTTT. It translates to CASSWTGEAGELFF. The chain employs TRBV5-6 and TRBJ2-2; the match to TRBD1 covers 9 bases. CDR1 and CDR2 from the germline V gene are SGHDT and YYEEEE. J was trimmed by 6 bases and V by 3 bases; bases with no gene match: 3. The CDR3 has 14 residues.

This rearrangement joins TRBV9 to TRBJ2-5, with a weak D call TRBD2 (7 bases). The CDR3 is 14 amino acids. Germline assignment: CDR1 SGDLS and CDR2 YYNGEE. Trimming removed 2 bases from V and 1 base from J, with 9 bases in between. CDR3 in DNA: TGTGCCAGCAGCGTTGCGGGGGCCCAAGAGACCCAGTACTTC. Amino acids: CASSVAGAQETQYF.

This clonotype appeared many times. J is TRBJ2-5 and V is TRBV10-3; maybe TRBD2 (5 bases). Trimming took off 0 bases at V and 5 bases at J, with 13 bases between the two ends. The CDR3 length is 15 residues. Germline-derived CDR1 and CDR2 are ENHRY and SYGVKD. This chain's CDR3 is CAISESPAPGETQYF. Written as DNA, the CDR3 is TGTGCCATCAGTGAGTCGCCCGCCCCGGGGGAGACCCAGTACTTC.